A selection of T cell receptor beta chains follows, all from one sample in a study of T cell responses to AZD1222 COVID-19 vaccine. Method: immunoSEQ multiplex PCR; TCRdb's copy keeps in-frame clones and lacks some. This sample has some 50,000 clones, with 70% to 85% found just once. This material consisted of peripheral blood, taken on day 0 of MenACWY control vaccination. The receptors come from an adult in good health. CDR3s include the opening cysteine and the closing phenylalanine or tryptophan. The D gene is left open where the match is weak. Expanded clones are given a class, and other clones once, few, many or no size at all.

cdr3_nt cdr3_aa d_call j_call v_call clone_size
TGTGCCTGGAGTCGGACCTCTAACACTGAAGCTTTCTTT CAWSRTSNTEAFF NA TRBJ1-1 TRBV30 few
TGTGCCAGCTCACCACACGGGAACACTGAAGCTTTCTTT CASSPHGNTEAFF NA TRBJ1-1 TRBV18 NA
TGTGCCAGCAGTGCGACAGTAGCTAACTATGGCTACACCTTC CASSATVANYGYTF NA TRBJ1-2 TRBV2 NA
TGTGCCAGCAGCGAAGGAGATTATAATTCACCCCTCCACTTT CASSEGDYNSPLHF NA TRBJ1-6 TRBV9 NA
TGTGCCAGCAGTGTCATAGCAGATACGCAGTATTTT CASSVIADTQYF NA TRBJ2-3 TRBV2 NA
TGCGCCAGCAGCCTCTTAGCGGGAGGGTCCAAAAACATTCAGTACTTC CASSLLAGGSKNIQYF TRBD2 TRBJ2-4 TRBV5-1 NA
TGTGCCAGCAGCGAACCACAGGGGCTATACTTATACGTTACTGAAGCTTTCTTT CASSEPQGLYLYVTEAFF TRBD1 TRBJ1-1 TRBV9 NA
TGTGCCTGGAGTTCCGGGAATACCTACGAGCAGTACTTC CAWSSGNTYEQYF NA TRBJ2-7 TRBV30 NA
TGTGCCTGGAGTGGAGGGGGCGCGGGGACTAATGAAAAACTGTTTTTT CAWSGGGAGTNEKLFF TRBD1 TRBJ1-4 TRBV30 NA
TGTGCCATCAGTGGGGACCTGGCAGATACGCAGTATTTT CAISGDLADTQYF NA TRBJ2-3 TRBV10-3 few
TGTGCCAGCAGCCAAAATCAGGGGGGTGAAAAACTGTTTTTT CASSQNQGGEKLFF TRBD1 TRBJ1-4 TRBV3-1/TRBV3-2 NA
TGTGCCAGTACTATCAGGACGGATTCACCCCTCCACTTT CASTIRTDSPLHF NA TRBJ1-6 TRBV19 NA
TGTGCCTGCCTTGAGACGGGCATCTATGAGCAGTTCTTC CACLETGIYEQFF NA TRBJ2-1 TRBV30 NA
TGTGCCAGCAGTGATAAAGGGGGAGGGGATGATGAAAAACTGTTTTTT CASSDKGGGDDEKLFF NA TRBJ1-4 TRBV6-1 once
TGCGCCAGCAGCTCCCAATTGGGACTAGAAATCGTAGATACGCAGTATTTT CASSSQLGLEIVDTQYF TRBD2 TRBJ2-3 TRBV5-1 NA
TGCGCCAGCAGCCCCTGGACCAGTAATGAAAAACTGTTTTTT CASSPWTSNEKLFF NA TRBJ1-4 TRBV5-1 few
TGTGCCAGCAGCTTGGACCCGGGTAGTTGGGGCTACACCTTC CASSLDPGSWGYTF NA TRBJ1-2 TRBV5-4 NA
TGTGCCAGCAGTCCCCCCTTACTAGCGGGACATGGGGAGCAGTACTTC CASSPPLLAGHGEQYF TRBD2 TRBJ2-7 TRBV28 NA
TGCAGTGCTAGTGCACAGGGGTTTGACGAGCATTACTTC CSASAQGFDEHYF TRBD1 TRBJ2-7 TRBV20-1 NA
TGTGCCAGCAGCTTGGTAGGGGCCCCGTCCACCTTC CASSLVGAPSTF NA TRBJ1-2 TRBV5-5 NA
TGCGCCAGCAGCTTGTATCGGGCGGTCACCGGGGAGCTGTTTTTT CASSLYRAVTGELFF NA TRBJ2-2 TRBV5-1 NA
TGTGCCAGTAGGGACAGGGGCCCCGGGGAGCTGTTTTTT CASRDRGPGELFF TRBD1 TRBJ2-2 TRBV19 NA
TGTGCCAGCACCCCGCGCTCCCGAGGCTCCTACAATGAGCAGTTCTTC CASTPRSRGSYNEQFF NA TRBJ2-1 TRBV19 NA
TGTGCCAGCAGTGCATCTTCTAGCGGGAGGGAGCAGTTCTTC CASSASSSGREQFF TRBD2 TRBJ2-1 TRBV6-4 NA
TGTGCCACCATGACAGGGGGGAATACTGAAGCTTTCTTT CATMTGGNTEAFF TRBD1 TRBJ1-1 TRBV24-1 NA
TGTGCCAGCAGCGTAGGACTAGCGGGAGGGTCAGGTAACACCGGGGAGCTGTTTTTT CASSVGLAGGSGNTGELFF TRBD2 TRBJ2-2 TRBV9 few
TGTGCCAGCATGCGGGAGTGGCGCACCGGGGAGCTGTTTTTT CASMREWRTGELFF TRBD2 TRBJ2-2 TRBV27 NA